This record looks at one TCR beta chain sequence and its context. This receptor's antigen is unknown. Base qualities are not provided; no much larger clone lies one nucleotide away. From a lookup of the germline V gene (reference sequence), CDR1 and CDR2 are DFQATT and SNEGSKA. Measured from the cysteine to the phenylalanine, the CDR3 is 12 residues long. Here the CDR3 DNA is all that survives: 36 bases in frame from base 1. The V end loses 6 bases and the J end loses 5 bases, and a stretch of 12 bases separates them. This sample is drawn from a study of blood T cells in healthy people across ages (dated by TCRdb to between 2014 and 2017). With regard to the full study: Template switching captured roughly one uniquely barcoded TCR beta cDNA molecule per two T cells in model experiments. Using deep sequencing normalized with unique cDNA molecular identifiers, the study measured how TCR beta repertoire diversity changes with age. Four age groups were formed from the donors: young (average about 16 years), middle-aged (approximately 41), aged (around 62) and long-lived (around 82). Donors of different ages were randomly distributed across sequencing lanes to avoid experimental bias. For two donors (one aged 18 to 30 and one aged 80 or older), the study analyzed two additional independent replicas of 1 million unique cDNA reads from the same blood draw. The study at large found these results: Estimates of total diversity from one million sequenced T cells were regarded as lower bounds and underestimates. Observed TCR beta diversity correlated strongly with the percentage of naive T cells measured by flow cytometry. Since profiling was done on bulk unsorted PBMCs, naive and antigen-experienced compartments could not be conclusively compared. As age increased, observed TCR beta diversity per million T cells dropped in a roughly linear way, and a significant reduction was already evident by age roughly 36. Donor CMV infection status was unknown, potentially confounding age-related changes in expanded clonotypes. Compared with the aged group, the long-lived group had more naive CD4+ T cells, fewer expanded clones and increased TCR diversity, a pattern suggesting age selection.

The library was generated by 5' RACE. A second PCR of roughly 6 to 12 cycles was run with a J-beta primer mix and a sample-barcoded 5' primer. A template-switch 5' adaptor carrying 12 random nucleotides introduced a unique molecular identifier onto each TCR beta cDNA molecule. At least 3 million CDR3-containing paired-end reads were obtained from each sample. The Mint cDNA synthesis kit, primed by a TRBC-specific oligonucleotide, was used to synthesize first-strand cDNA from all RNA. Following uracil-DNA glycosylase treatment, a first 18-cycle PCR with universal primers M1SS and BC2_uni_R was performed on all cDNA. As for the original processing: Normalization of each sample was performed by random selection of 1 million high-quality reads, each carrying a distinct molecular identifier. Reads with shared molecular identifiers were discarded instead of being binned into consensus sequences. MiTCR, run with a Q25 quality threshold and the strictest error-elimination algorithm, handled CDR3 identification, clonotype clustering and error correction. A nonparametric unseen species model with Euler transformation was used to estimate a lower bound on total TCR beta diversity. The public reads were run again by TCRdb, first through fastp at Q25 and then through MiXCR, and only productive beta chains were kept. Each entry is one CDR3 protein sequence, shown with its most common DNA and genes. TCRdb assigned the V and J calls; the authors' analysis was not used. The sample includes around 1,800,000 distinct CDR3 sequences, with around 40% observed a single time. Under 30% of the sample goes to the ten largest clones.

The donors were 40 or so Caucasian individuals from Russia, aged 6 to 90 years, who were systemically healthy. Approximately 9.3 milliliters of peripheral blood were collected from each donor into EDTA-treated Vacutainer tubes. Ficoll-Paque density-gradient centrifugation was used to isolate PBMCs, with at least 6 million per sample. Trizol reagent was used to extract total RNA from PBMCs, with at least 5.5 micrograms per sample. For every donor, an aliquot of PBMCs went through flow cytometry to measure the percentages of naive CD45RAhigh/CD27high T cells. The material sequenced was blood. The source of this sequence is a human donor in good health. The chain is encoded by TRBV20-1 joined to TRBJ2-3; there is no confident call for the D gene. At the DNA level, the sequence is TGCAGTGCAGCCCCGTTGAAAGATACGCAGTATTTT. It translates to CSAAPLKDTQYF.